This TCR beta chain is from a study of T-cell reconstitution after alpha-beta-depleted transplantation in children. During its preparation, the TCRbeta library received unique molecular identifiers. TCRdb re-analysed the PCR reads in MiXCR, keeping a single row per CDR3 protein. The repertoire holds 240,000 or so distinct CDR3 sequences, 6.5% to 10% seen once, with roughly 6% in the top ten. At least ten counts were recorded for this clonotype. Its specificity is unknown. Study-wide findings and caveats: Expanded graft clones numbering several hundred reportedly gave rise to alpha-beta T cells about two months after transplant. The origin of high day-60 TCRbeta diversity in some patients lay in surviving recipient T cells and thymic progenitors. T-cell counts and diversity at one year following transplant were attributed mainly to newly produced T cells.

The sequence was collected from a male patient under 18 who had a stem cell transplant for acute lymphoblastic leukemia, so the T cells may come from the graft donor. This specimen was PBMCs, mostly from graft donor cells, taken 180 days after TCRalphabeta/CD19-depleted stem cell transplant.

The CDR3 region has the DNA TGTGCCAGCAGTTACAGTAAGATGGGAGACAATGAGCAGTTCTTC. Its translation is CASSYSKMGDNEQFF. The rearrangement uses TRBV6-2 or TRBV6-3 and TRBJ2-1; TRBD2 is a possible D gene (5 bases). The CDR3 totals 15 residues. Trimming cost V 2 bases and J 5 bases, with 13 bases left between them. Germline V gene lookup returns CDR1 MNHEY and CDR2 SVGEGT.